Below are 27 T cell receptor beta chains sequenced from a single sample in a study of T-cell reconstitution after alpha-beta-depleted transplantation in children. Preparation of the TCRbeta library involved a method that used unique molecular identifiers. From the PCR reads, TCRdb called clonotypes with MiXCR, one entry per CDR3 protein. The sample has around 580,000 distinct CDR3 sequences; about 21% are singletons. This material consisted of PBMCs, mostly from graft donor cells, taken 360 days after TCRalphabeta/CD19-depleted stem cell transplant. Receptors originate from a boy in the first two years of life who had a stem cell transplant for acute myeloid leukemia, so the T cells may come from the graft donor.

In its sample, this clonotype was seen many times. The J gene is TRBJ2-2, the V gene TRBV9; 9 positions agree with TRBD2. Germline lookup yields CDR1 SGDLS and CDR2 YYNGEE. The CDR3 loop spans 20 amino acids. V dropped 0 bases and J dropped 1; count of bases not matched to a gene: 13. The CDR3 sequence is CASSVALAGDLALNTGELFF. The CDR3, as DNA: TGTGCCAGCAGCGTAGCATTAGCGGGGGACTTAGCCCTGAACACCGGGGAGCTGTTTTTT.

V and J are TRBV11-2 and TRBJ1-1; TRBD1 agrees at 9 bases. V was pared by 5 bases and J by 5 bases, with 9 bases of the junction left unmatched. Germline V gene data show CDR1 as SGHAT and CDR2 as FQNNGV. The CDR3 has 15 amino acids. Written as DNA, the CDR3 is TGTGCCAGCAGCCCTCACAGGGGGCAGGGGACTGAAGCTTTCTTT. Amino acids: CASSPHRGQGTEAFF.

This clonotype has at least ten counts. The rearrangement joins TRBV25-1 to TRBJ2-3; possible D gene TRBD1, 7 bases. V shed 4 bases and J shed 9 bases, with 17 bases lying between them. The CDR3 sequence is 14 residues long. Germline V lookup: CDR1 MGHDK, CDR2 SYGVNS. CDR3 sequence: CASSAQGGTRTQYF. The CDR3 DNA sequence: TGTGCCAGCAGTGCCCAGGGGGGAACAAGAACGCAGTATTTT.

This chain connects TRBV5-1 to TRBJ2-1; 7 bases match TRBD1. Losses at the gene ends were 2 bases for V and 6 bases for J; bases not matched to a gene: 5. Germline CDR1 is SGHRS and CDR2 is YFSETQ. The CDR3 extends over 14 amino acids. The DNA of the CDR3 is TGCGCCAGCAGCTTACCAGACAGGGCCAATGAGCAGTTCTTC. It specifies CASSLPDRANEQFF.

This clonotype came up many times. This sequence joins TRBV12-3 or TRBV12-4 and TRBJ2-2, with TRBD1 identical over 9 bases. Trimming at V came to 11 bases and at J to 5 bases, leaving 12 bases not matched to a gene. The CDR3 contains 15 residues. This chain's CDR3 is CALLDRDRETGELFF. CDR3 DNA: TGTGCCCTTCTTGACCGGGACAGGGAGACCGGGGAGCTGTTTTTT.

As concerns this clonotype: A read error may be the cause here, since a much bigger clone is one base away. The genes are TRBV29-1 and TRBJ2-7; the D call may be TRBD1 or TRBD2 (5 bases each). Germline loops: CDR1 SQVTM, CDR2 ANQGSEA. This CDR3 spans 11 amino acids. The CDR3 loop reads CSVVGAYEQNF. CDR3 DNA sequence: TGCAGCGTCGTCGGGGCCTACGAGCAGAACTTC.

This clonotype was recorded once. The chain combines TRBV29-1 with TRBJ1-4; D is possibly TRBD1 (6 bases). CDR3 length: 12 residues. Trimming pared 6 bases from V and 8 bases from J, leaving 13 bases between. CDR1 SQVTM and CDR2 ANQGSEA come from the germline V gene. CDR3 DNA sequence: TGCAGCGTAACGAACAGGGAAGAAAAACTGTTTTTT. Its protein product is CSVTNREEKLFF.

V gene TRBV11-2 combines with J gene TRBJ2-5; perhaps TRBD2 as D (7 bases). This CDR3 has 15 residues. V shed 5 bases and J shed 7 bases, with 20 bases lying between them. CDR1 is SGHAT, CDR2 FQNNGV, per germline. The CDR3 loop reads CASSTPSRGLLTQYF. CDR3 in DNA: TGTGCCAGCAGCACCCCCTCGCGGGGGCTTCTGACCCAGTACTTC.

The table lists this clonotype with many counts. The chain joins TRBV15 to TRBJ2-5, with D uncertain. Germline CDR1 LNHNV, CDR2 YYDKDF (reference sequence). V was clipped by 0 bases and J by 4 bases, with 12 bases between them. CDR3 length: 15 amino acids. The CDR3 nucleotides read TGTGCCACCAGCAGAGATGTGGGCACCGGAGAGACCCAGTACTTC. It is translated as CATSRDVGTGETQYF. Full variable domain (rest looked up from reference TRBV15 and TRBJ2-5): DAMVIQNPRYQVTQFGKPVTLSCSQTLNHNVMYWYQQKSSQAPKLLFHYYDKDFNNEADTPDNFQSRRPNTSFCFLDIRSPGLGDTAMYLCATSRDVGTGETQYFGPGTRLLVL.

The gene calls are TRBV5-5 and TRBJ2-1; D is perhaps TRBD1 (6 bases). From germline, CDR1 is SGHKS and CDR2 YYEKEE (reference sequence). The CDR3 contains 16 residues. Trimming left V 5 bases short and J 0 bases short, with 15 bases between. CDR3 residues: CASRDLQGRSYNEQFF. The CDR3 coding sequence is TGTGCCAGCAGAGACTTACAGGGACGCTCCTACAATGAGCAGTTCTTC.

V is TRBV20-1 and J is TRBJ2-7; 12 nucleotides agree with TRBD2. From germline, CDR1 is DFQATT and CDR2 SNEGSKA (reference sequence). The CDR3 loop spans 18 amino acids. V trimming: 3 bases; J trimming: 4 bases; junction bases outside the gene matches: 16. The CDR3: CSASSSGGARTALYEQYF. The DNA of the CDR3 is TGCAGTGCTAGCTCTAGCGGGGGGGCCAGAACTGCCCTTTACGAGCAGTACTTC.

Many counts were recorded for this clonotype. The gene calls are TRBV20-1 and TRBJ1-4, with a possible D match to TRBD1 (5 bases). The V end lost 3 bases, the J end lost 8 bases, and 16 bases lay between the germline ends. In germline, CDR1 is DFQATT, CDR2 SNEGSKA (reference sequence). CDR3 length: 14 residues. The CDR3 here is CSASAGVAIEKLFF. Here the CDR3 DNA reads TGCAGTGCTAGCGCGGGGGTGGCCATAGAAAAACTGTTTTTT.

The chain combines TRBV12-3 or TRBV12-4 with TRBJ1-2; D gene uncertain. This CDR3 contains 12 residues. Trimming removed 6 bases from V and 5 bases from J, with 10 bases in between. The CDR3 region is CASSPPSYGYTF. Written as DNA, the CDR3 is TGTGCCAGCAGCCCCCCCAGTTATGGCTACACCTTC.

The V gene is TRBV4-2, the J gene TRBJ1-5; D gene uncertain. In germline, CDR1 is LGHNA, CDR2 YNFKEQ. V lost 3 bases and J 7 bases, leaving 13 bases between the germline ends. The CDR3 is 14 amino acids. CDR3 in DNA: TGTGCCAGCAGCCACGACACTCCCAAGCAGCCCCAGCATTTT. Amino acids: CASSHDTPKQPQHF.

This clonotype came up a few times. The chain combines TRBV9 with TRBJ1-4, with 7 bases that match TRBD1. CDR3 length equals 13 residues. The V gene end was trimmed by 1 base and the J gene end by 9 bases; junction bases not matched to a gene: 3. Germline CDR1 SGDLS, CDR2 YYNGEE. Here the CDR3 DNA reads TGTGCCAGCAGCGTAACAGGGGAAAAAAAACTGTTTTTT. Translation gives CASSVTGEKKLFF.

This clonotype was seen repeatedly, ten times or more. The chain couples TRBV12-3 or TRBV12-4 to TRBJ1-6; D is ambiguous. The CDR3 has 15 residues. V lost 5 bases and J lost 9, with 17 bases in between. CDR3 in DNA: TGTGCCAGCAGTCCTTCGGGCCGCAGGAGTTCACCCCTCCACTTT. Protein: CASSPSGRRSSPLHF.

The CDR3 sequence: CASSQAPGVAGQPQHF. The CDR3 DNA follows: TGTGCCAGCAGCCAAGCCCCAGGGGTAGCCGGTCAGCCCCAGCATTTT. The chain uses TRBV3-1 and TRBJ1-5, with a tentative D call TRBD1 (6 bases). In germline, CDR1 is LGHDT, CDR2 YNNKEL (reference sequence). The CDR3 is 16 residues long. The ends were cut back, 1 base at V and 6 bases at J, with 16 bases in the middle.

A single count supports this clonotype. This chain connects TRBV4-3 to TRBJ2-3, with TRBD2 identical over 11 bases. The germline CDR1 and CDR2 sequences are LGHNA and YSLEER. The CDR3 has 17 residues. J lost 2 bases, V lost 4 bases, and 8 bases had no gene match. The CDR3 protein is CASSLYLAGGSTDTQYF. In DNA, the CDR3 is TGCGCCAGCAGCCTCTATCTAGCGGGGGGCTCCACAGATACGCAGTATTTT.

This clonotype was found a few times. The rearrangement uses TRBV25-1 and TRBJ2-5, with D hard to call. V was pared by 0 bases and J by 0 bases, with 23 bases between. CDR3 length equals 20 residues. Germline assignment: CDR1 MGHDK and CDR2 SYGVNS. CDR3 sequence: CASSEYLGTSGRAYQETQYF. The CDR3 DNA is TGTGCCAGCAGTGAATATCTTGGAACCTCAGGAAGAGCGTACCAAGAGACCCAGTACTTC.

V gene TRBV12-3 or TRBV12-4 combines with J gene TRBJ1-6, with TRBD1 matching 8 bases. Trimming at V came to 5 bases and at J to 10 bases, leaving 7 bases not matched to a gene. CDR3 length: 14 residues. This chain's CDR3 is CASSIGQGGSPLHF. The CDR3 region has the DNA TGTGCCAGCAGTATAGGACAGGGTGGATCACCCCTCCACTTT.

Only a few counts were recorded for this clonotype. The chain couples TRBV5-6 to TRBJ2-1; D possibly uses TRBD1 or TRBD2 (5 bases each). CDR1 is SGHDT and CDR2 is YYEEEE in the germline V gene. This CDR3 has 12 residues. With 5 bases removed from V and 9 bases from J, the gap between germline ends came to 12 bases. The CDR3 loop reads CASRITRGEQFF. CDR3 bases: TGTGCCAGCAGAATAACTAGGGGTGAGCAGTTCTTC. Filled out from reference TRBV5-6 and TRBJ2-1, the complete variable domain reads DAGVTQSPTHLIKTRGQQVTLRCSPKSGHDTVSWYQQALGQGPQFIFQYYEEEERQRGNFPDRFSGHQFPNYSSELNVNALLLGDSALYLCASRITRGEQFFGPGTRLTVL.

The sample holds many counts of this clonotype. This rearrangement joins TRBV3-1 to TRBJ2-2; D uncertain. Trimming shortened V by 4 bases and J by 7 bases, and 10 bases separated the two germline ends. Germline V gives CDR1 LGHDT, CDR2 YNNKEL (reference sequence). This CDR3 comprises 13 residues. CDR3 nucleotide sequence: TGTGCCAGCAGCCTAGGGTCGAACGGGGAGCTGTTTTTT. Translated: CASSLGSNGELFF.

Many counts were recorded for this clonotype. The chain combines TRBV6-5 with TRBJ2-5; TRBD2 aligns across 7 bases. The CDR3 runs to 15 residues. Germline loops: CDR1 MNHEY, CDR2 SVGAGI. The ends lost 0 bases at V and 6 bases at J; junction bases unmatched: 7. The CDR3 reads CASSYSGRGGKTQYF. DNA for the CDR3: TGTGCCAGCAGTTACTCGGGAAGGGGAGGGAAGACCCAGTACTTC.

This clonotype appeared many times. The junction departs from the called germline gene at one end, perhaps through a read error. This chain links TRBV6-1 with TRBJ1-4; a weak D match, TRBD1 (5 bases). Germline V gene data show CDR1 as MNHNS and CDR2 as SASEGT. This CDR3 comprises 13 residues. CDR3 bases: TGTGCCAGCAGTGACGGCTACGTAGGACAAGGCGGGTTT. Residues: CASSDGYVGQGGF.

The genes are TRBV5-5 and TRBJ1-1, with D hard to call. Germline V gene data show CDR1 as SGHKS and CDR2 as YYEKEE (reference sequence). V lost 0 bases to trimming and J lost 4 bases, with 16 bases between them. This CDR3 has 16 residues. The CDR3 region has the DNA TGTGCCAGCAGCTTGGTGGTCTCCAGGCGGGCCACTGAAGCTTTCTTT. This sequence encodes CASSLVVSRRATEAFF.

The genes are TRBV5-1 and TRBJ2-1; weak D call: TRBD1 (5 bases). The length of the CDR3 is 13 residues. Trimming took 6 bases from V and 9 from J, leaving 16 bases between them. Germline CDR1 reads SGHRS; CDR2 reads YFSETQ. The CDR3 region is CASKDLRVGEQFF. In DNA, the CDR3 is TGCGCCAGCAAGGACCTCAGGGTAGGTGAGCAGTTCTTC.

The CDR3 region has the DNA TGCAGTGCTAGACACCTCGGGACGGGGGAGCAGTTCTTC. The encoded protein is CSARHLGTGEQFF. The chain recombines TRBV20-1 with TRBJ2-1; tentatively, D is TRBD1 or TRBD2 (5 bases each). V was trimmed by 2 bases and J by 10 bases, leaving 15 bases between them. Per the germline V gene, CDR1 is DFQATT and CDR2 is SNEGSKA (reference sequence). This CDR3 region has 13 residues.